The sequence of this T cell receptor beta chain was determined in a study of blood T cell repertoires in COVID-19. Study summary: Samples came from the United States, Italy and Spain, spanning acute and convalescent COVID-19.

This clone was seen more than once but under ten times. Someone with COVID-19 had been met by exposed participants within 2 weeks before study entry. Only in-frame clones appear in the TCRdb table, and some are missing; sequencing was by immunoSEQ multiplex PCR. The sample lists about 320,000 clones; roughly 85% were seen once. The CDR3 is 16 amino acids. V lost 1 base to trimming and J lost 2 bases; unmatched junction nucleotides: 8. Germline assignment: CDR1 LGHDT and CDR2 YNNKEL (reference sequence). The source material was PBMCs or T cells enriched from blood (not recorded which). V is TRBV3-1 (or the pseudogene TRBV3-2) and J is TRBJ2-7; 7 bases are a match to TRBD1. The TCR originated in a woman in her 30s who had been exposed to COVID-19. This CDR3 reads CASSQVIGQVPYEQYF. The CDR3 coding sequence is TGTGCCAGCAGCCAAGTAATAGGACAGGTACCCTACGAGCAGTACTTC.